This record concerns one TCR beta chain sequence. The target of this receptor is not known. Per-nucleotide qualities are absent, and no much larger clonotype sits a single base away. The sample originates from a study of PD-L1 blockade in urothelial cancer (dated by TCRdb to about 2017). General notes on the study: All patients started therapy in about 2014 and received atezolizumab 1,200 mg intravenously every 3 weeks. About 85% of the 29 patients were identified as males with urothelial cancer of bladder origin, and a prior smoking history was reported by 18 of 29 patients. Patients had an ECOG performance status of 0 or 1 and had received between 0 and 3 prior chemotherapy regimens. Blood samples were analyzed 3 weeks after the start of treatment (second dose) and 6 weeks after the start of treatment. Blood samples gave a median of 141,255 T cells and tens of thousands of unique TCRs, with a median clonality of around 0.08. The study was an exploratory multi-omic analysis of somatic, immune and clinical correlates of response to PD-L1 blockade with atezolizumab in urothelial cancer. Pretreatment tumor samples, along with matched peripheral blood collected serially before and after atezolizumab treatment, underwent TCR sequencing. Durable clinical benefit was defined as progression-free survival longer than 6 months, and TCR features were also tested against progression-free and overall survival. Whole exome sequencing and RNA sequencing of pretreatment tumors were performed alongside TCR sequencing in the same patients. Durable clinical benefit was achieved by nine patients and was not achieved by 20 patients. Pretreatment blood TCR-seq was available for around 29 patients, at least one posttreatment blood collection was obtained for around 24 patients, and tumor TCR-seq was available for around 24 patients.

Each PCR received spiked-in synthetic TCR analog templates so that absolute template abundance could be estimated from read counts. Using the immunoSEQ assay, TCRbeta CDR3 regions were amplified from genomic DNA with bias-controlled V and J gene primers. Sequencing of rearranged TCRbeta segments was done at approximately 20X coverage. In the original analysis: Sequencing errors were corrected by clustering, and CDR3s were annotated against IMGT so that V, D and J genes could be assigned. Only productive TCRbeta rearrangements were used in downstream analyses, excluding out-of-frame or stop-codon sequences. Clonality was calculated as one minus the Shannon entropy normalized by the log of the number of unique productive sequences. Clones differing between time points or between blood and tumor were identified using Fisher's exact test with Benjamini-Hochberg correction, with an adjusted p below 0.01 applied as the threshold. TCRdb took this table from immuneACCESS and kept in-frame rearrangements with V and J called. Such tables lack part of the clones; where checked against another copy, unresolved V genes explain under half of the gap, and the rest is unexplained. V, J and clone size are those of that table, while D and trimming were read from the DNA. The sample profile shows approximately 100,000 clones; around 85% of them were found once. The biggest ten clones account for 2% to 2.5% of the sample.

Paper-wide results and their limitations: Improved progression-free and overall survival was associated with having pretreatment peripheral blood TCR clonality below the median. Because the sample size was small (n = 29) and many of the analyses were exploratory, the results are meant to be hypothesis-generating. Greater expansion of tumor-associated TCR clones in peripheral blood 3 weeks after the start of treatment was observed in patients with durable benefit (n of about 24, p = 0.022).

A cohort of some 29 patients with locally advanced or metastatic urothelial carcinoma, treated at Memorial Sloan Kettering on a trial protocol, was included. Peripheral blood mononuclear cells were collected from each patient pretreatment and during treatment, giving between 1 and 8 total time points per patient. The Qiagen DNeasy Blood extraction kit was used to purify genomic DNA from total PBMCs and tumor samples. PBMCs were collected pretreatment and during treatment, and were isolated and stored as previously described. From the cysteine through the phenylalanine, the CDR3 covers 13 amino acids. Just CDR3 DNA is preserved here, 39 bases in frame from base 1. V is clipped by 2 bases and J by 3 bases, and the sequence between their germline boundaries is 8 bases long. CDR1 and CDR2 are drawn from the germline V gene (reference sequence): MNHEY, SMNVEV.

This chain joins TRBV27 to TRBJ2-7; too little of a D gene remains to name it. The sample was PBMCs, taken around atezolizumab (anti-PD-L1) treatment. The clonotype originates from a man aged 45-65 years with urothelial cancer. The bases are TGTGCCAGCAGTTTAGGCCATTACTACGAGCAGTACTTC. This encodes CASSLGHYYEQYF.